The present T cell receptor (beta chain) was sequenced within a study of blood T cell repertoires in COVID-19. Study-wide background: Acute and convalescent COVID-19 samples came from the United States, Italy and Spain. In each case, the material was cDNA or gDNA derived from T cells, B-cell-depleted T cells, or PBMCs.

Germline V gives CDR1 SGHVS, CDR2 FQNEAQ. J lost 0 bases, V lost 1 base, and 5 bases had no gene match. The CDR3 has 18 amino acids. Study processing details: The assay estimated nucleated cells by amplifying reference gene primers. TCRdb keeps only in-frame clones here, not all; method: immunoSEQ multiplex PCR. For V, J and clone size, that table is used; D and trimming come from the DNA. Found here are 310,000 or so clones, approximately 86% of them singletons; the top ten hold 2% to 2.5%. Sequenced: peripheral blood. This receptor was identified in a woman aged 30 to 39 who had recovered from COVID-19. V gene TRBV7-8 combines with J gene TRBJ1-6; 8 bases match TRBD1. The CDR3 sequence: CASSLVDRDTSYNSPLHF. The CDR3 DNA reads as TGTGCCAGCAGCTTAGTGGACAGGGATACCTCCTATAATTCACCCCTCCACTTT.